This T cell receptor (beta chain) was retrieved from a study of T cells in Graves' hyperthyroidism and ophthalmopathy. As to this clonotype: Its antigen is as yet unknown.

It was RNA transcripts that yielded the amplified TCR beta CDR3 regions. TCR CDR3 underwent first-round RT-PCR with the HTBI primer set. MiXCR was run by TCRdb on the multiplex PCR reads, yielding one entry per CDR3 protein. The sample has fewer than 200,000 distinct CDR3 sequences, around 15% seen once. Graves' hyperthyroidism is called stable when ophthalmopathy does not progress within 18 months. Newly diagnosed patients aged 18 to 65 had hyperthyroidism of under 2 months' duration. Exclusion followed for patients with uncontrolled infection, other autoimmune disease, pregnancy or lactation. Overall study results and limits: Separating ophthalmopathy from stable hyperthyroidism was achieved by a 13 V-J model.

The source of this sequence is a woman aged 45-59 years with Graves' hyperthyroidism. The material sequenced was blood.

The CDR3 nucleotides read TGTGCCAGCAGCTTTACCAGCGGAGGGTCTGGGGCCAACGTCCTGACTTTC. The encoded protein is CASSFTSGGSGANVLTF. The chain employs TRBV7-9 and TRBJ2-6; possible D gene TRBD2, 6 bases. Trimming pared 3 bases from V and 1 base from J, leaving 13 bases between. Germline V lookup: CDR1 SEHNR, CDR2 FQNEAQ (reference sequence). This CDR3 has 17 amino acids.